Presented here are 20 T cell receptor beta chains from one specimen sequenced in a study of beta chain features in type 1 diabetes. Reverse transcription of all isolated RNA meant that expressed TCRB transcripts were sequenced. Clones were read by immunoSEQ multiplex PCR, and TCRdb kept only the in-frame ones, dropping some. The sample lists approximately 340,000 clones, roughly 16% occurring once. The specimen sequenced was naive CD4+ T cells from blood. These TCRs come from a young woman in good health.

This chain uses TRBV5-4 with TRBJ2-5; 9 bases align to TRBD1. Germline-derived CDR1 and CDR2 are SGHNT and YYREEE (reference sequence). There are 15 residues in the CDR3. The junction had 7 bases not matched to a gene; V was cut back by 5 bases and J by 2 bases. The CDR3 DNA sequence: TGTGCCAGCAGACCCGGGACAGGGCGGCAAGAGACCCAGTACTTC. Protein sequence: CASRPGTGRQETQYF.

The table lists this clone with a few counts. In nucleotides, the CDR3 is TGTGCCTGGAGGCTTAACAGGGGCGAAGCTTTCTTT. As protein: CAWRLNRGEAFF. V gene TRBV30 combines with J gene TRBJ1-1; 7 bases agree with TRBD1. Looked up from germline, CDR1 is GTSNPN and CDR2 is SVGIG (reference sequence). The V gene end was trimmed by 3 bases and the J gene end by 8 bases; junction bases not matched to a gene: 6. This CDR3 is 12 amino acids long.

The V gene is TRBV6-6, the J gene TRBJ2-7, with 7 bases matching TRBD2. The CDR3 length is 13 residues. Germline CDR1 and CDR2: MNHNY and SVGAGI (reference sequence). Losses at the gene ends were 5 bases for V and 6 bases for J; bases not matched to a gene: 7. The CDR3 loop reads CASSANSGPEQYF. In DNA, the CDR3 is TGTGCCAGCAGTGCAAATAGCGGGCCCGAGCAGTACTTC.

This clone has only a few counts. This chain uses TRBV5-6 with TRBJ2-7, with 9 bases aligning to TRBD1. Germline V lookup: CDR1 SGHDT, CDR2 YYEEEE. This CDR3 is built from 14 residues. After removal of 4 bases from V and 7 bases from J, the junction contained 9 bases not matched to a gene. CDR3 nucleotides: TGTGCCAGCAGCGTGGGACAGGGAACAAGAGAGCAGTACTTC. It translates to CASSVGQGTREQYF.

This chain joins TRBV6-5 and TRBJ2-7; TRBD2 might be the D (5 bases). CDR1 is MNHEY and CDR2 is SVGAGI in the germline V gene. The CDR3 extends over 14 amino acids. The V end lost 2 bases, the J end lost 4 bases, and 12 bases lay between the germline ends. This CDR3 is CASSYRGSLYEQYF. CDR3 in DNA: TGTGCCAGCAGTTACCGGGGATCCCTTTACGAGCAGTACTTC.

This clone has more than one count but fewer than ten. V gene TRBV2 combines with J gene TRBJ2-5; a possible D gene is TRBD1 (5 bases). Trimming took 6 bases from V and 7 from J, leaving 12 bases between them. Germline V lookup: CDR1 SNHLY, CDR2 FYNNEI. This CDR3 is 12 amino acids long. In nucleotides, the CDR3 is TGTGCCAGCAGGAGTAGGGGCCGGACCCAGTACTTC. Translation: CASRSRGRTQYF.

CDR3: CASSLWDRVYNEQFF. The DNA for the CDR3 is TGCGCCAGCAGCTTGTGGGACAGGGTGTACAATGAGCAGTTCTTC. The chain links TRBV5-1 to TRBJ2-1, with 9 bases that match TRBD1. The CDR3 loop spans 15 amino acids. Germline assignment: CDR1 SGHRS and CDR2 YFSETQ. The V gene end was trimmed by 1 base and the J gene end by 4 bases; junction bases not matched to a gene: 3.

This clone was detected only a few times. This rearrangement joins TRBV4-1 to TRBJ2-1; TRBD2 aligns across 10 bases. V lost 7 bases to trimming and J lost 10 bases; unmatched junction nucleotides: 10. CDR3 length equals 14 residues. CDR1 is MGHRA and CDR2 is YSYEKL in the germline V gene. This chain's CDR3 is CASMRLAGALEQFF. The CDR3 bases are TGCGCCAGCATGCGGCTAGCGGGAGCCTTGGAGCAGTTCTTC.

The chain links TRBV5-4 to TRBJ2-1; 14 positions match TRBD2. The V gene end was trimmed by 4 bases and the J gene end by 8 bases; junction bases not matched to a gene: 8. The germline gives CDR1 SGHNT, CDR2 YYREEE (reference sequence). CDR3 length equals 16 residues. CDR3 amino acids: CASSKGLAGGNDEQFF. In nucleotides, the CDR3 is TGTGCCAGCAGCAAAGGACTAGCGGGAGGTAACGATGAGCAGTTCTTC.

The sample holds a few counts of this clone. The V gene is TRBV4-1, the J gene TRBJ2-3; 8 nucleotides match TRBD2. CDR1 is MGHRA, CDR2 YSYEKL, per germline. With 5 bases clipped from V and 5 bases from J, the junction kept 15 bases outside the gene matches. There are 17 residues in the CDR3. The CDR3 spells CASSTVGRREAGDTQYF. CDR3 sequence (DNA): TGCGCCAGCAGCACGGTCGGAAGGCGGGAGGCCGGAGATACGCAGTATTTT.

The sample holds one count of this clone. The chain joins TRBV10-2 to TRBJ2-1; tentatively, D is TRBD2 (6 bases). Between the trimmed V and J ends, which lost 4 bases and 7 bases, there was a span of 14 bases. Germline-derived CDR1 and CDR2 are WSHSY and SAAADI. This CDR3 has 14 amino acids. CDR3 DNA: TGCGCCAGCAGTGCGGGCGGGATTTCAAATGAGCAGTTCTTC. Protein: CASSAGGISNEQFF.

This sequence joins TRBV7-6 and TRBJ2-2, with a tentative D call TRBD1 (5 bases). CDR3 length: 13 residues. V lost 4 bases and J lost 5, with 8 bases in between. Looked up from germline, CDR1 is SGHVS and CDR2 is FNYEAQ. CDR3 nucleotide sequence: TGTGCCAGCAGCTCCAGGGTAACCGGGGAGCTGTTTTTT. This translates into CASSSRVTGELFF.

This clone was counted between two and nine times. The chain is built from TRBV30 and TRBJ2-2; perhaps TRBD2 as D (5 bases). The length of the CDR3 is 14 residues. Germline-derived CDR1 and CDR2 are GTSNPN and SVGIG (reference sequence). Trimming took 4 bases from V and 1 from J, leaving 10 bases between them. This CDR3 is CAWISAKNTGELFF. The CDR3 DNA is TGTGCCTGGATTAGCGCGAAGAACACCGGGGAGCTGTTTTTT.

In its sample, this clone was seen a few times. The chain combines TRBV7-8 with TRBJ2-7; 8 bases fit TRBD1. Germline assignment: CDR1 SGHVS and CDR2 FQNEAQ. The length of the CDR3 is 14 residues. Losses at the gene ends were 5 bases for V and 6 bases for J; bases not matched to a gene: 9. CDR3: CASSPGTGFFEQYF. CDR3 nucleotides: TGTGCCAGCAGCCCCGGGACAGGTTTTTTCGAGCAGTACTTC.

The chain recombines TRBV29-1 with TRBJ2-5; D may be TRBD1 (5 bases). With the DNA end fitting TRBJ2-7 better, the J assignment may be wrong. This CDR3 is 14 amino acids long. Germline V gives CDR1 SQVTM, CDR2 ANQGSEA. CDR3 sequence: CSVDLDSPSYEQYF. The DNA of the CDR3 is TGCAGCGTTGACCTAGACAGTCCATCCTACGAGCAGTACTTC.

Only a few counts were recorded for this clone. The chain combines TRBV6-5 with TRBJ2-7; D may be TRBD2 (6 bases). The CDR3 loop spans 15 amino acids. Trimming removed 5 bases at V and 0 bases at J, with 14 bases between. The germline gives CDR1 MNHEY, CDR2 SVGAGI. The CDR3 reads CASSPGLSLSYEQYF. CDR3 DNA: TGTGCCAGCAGTCCGGGACTCTCCCTCTCCTACGAGCAGTACTTC.

This clone was detected only a few times. V gene TRBV5-4 combines with J gene TRBJ2-2; TRBD2 matches at 8 bases. CDR1 and CDR2 (germline): SGHNT, YYREEE (reference sequence). V shed 4 bases, J shed 3 bases, and the junction held 5 bases outside the gene matches. The CDR3 runs to 15 residues. Written as DNA, the CDR3 is TGTGCCAGCAGCCCCCCGGGACTAGACACCGGGGAGCTGTTTTTT. Protein product: CASSPPGLDTGELFF.

The CDR3 bases are TGCAGCGGATCGGGACACCGCTCCTACAATGAGCAGTTCTTC. Translating it yields CSGSGHRSYNEQFF. This sequence joins TRBV29-1 and TRBJ2-1, with D possibly TRBD1 on 6 matching bases. V was cut by 7 bases and J by 0 bases, with 13 bases left in between. The CDR3 runs to 14 residues. Germline lookup yields CDR1 SQVTM and CDR2 ANQGSEA.

This clone was seen a few times. The V call is TRBV27, the J call TRBJ2-2; TRBD1 agrees at 7 bases. CDR3 size: 14 residues. Germline CDR1 is MNHEY and CDR2 is SMNVEV (reference sequence). V lost 5 bases and J lost 6; bases outside the gene matches: 6. DNA of the CDR3: TGTGCCAGCAGTCCCGGACAGGCCGCCGGGGAGCTGTTTTTT. The encoded protein is CASSPGQAAGELFF.

DNA of the CDR3: TGTGCCAGCAGCTGGGGACAGAATGAAAAACTGTTTTTT. Its protein product is CASSWGQNEKLFF. The chain joins TRBV5-6 to TRBJ1-4, with 7 bases fitting TRBD1. Germline CDR1 is SGHDT and CDR2 is YYEEEE. With 3 bases clipped from V and 5 bases from J, the junction kept 1 base outside the gene matches. There are 13 residues in the CDR3.